The subject of this entry is one T cell receptor beta chain. Using its own MiXCR run on the reads, TCRdb lists one record per CDR3 protein. The data contain approximately 240,000 distinct CDR3 sequences, under 30% of them singletons. This sample is drawn from a study of kidney transplant recipient with SARS-CoV-2 infection. The CDR3 totals 19 residues. Germline loops: CDR1 MDHEN, CDR2 SYDVKM. Unmatched junction bases numbered 12, after V lost 4 bases and J lost 2 bases. Sequences were derived from a blood sample, sampled at baseline and between days 110 and 120 from a kidney transplant recipient. This sequence joins TRBV28 and TRBJ2-1; 12 nucleotides match TRBD2. The TCR was taken from a male patient between 25 and 40 years old who had COVID-19 and was a kidney transplant recipient. The graft donor may have contributed some T cells. The CDR3 here is CASSSPPSGRAKAYNEQFF. The CDR3 coding sequence is TGTGCCAGCAGTTCCCCCCCTAGCGGGAGGGCCAAGGCCTACAATGAGCAGTTCTTC.